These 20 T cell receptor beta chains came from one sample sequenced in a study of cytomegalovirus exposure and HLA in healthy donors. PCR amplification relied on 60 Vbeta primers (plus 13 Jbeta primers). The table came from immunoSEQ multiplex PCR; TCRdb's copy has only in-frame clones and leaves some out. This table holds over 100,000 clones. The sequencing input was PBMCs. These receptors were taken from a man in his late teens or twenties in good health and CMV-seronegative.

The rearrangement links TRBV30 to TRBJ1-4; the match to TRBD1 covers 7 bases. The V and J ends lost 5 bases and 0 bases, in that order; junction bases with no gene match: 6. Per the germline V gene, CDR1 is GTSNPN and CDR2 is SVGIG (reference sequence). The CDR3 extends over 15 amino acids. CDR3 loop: CAWSGGTATNEKLFF. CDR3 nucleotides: TGTGCCTGGTCTGGGGGGACAGCAACTAATGAAAAACTGTTTTTT.

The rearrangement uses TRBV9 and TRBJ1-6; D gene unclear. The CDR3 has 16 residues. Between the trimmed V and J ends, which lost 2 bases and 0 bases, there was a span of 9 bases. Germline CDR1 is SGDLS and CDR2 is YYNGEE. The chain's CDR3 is CASSVTESSYNSPLHF. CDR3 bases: TGTGCCAGCAGCGTTACTGAGAGCTCCTATAATTCACCCCTCCACTTT. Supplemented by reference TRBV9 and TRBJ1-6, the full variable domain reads DSGVTQTPKHLITATGQRVTLRCSPRSGDLSVYWYQQSLDQGLQFLIQYYNGEERAKGNILERFSAQQFPDLHSELNLSSLELGDSALYFCASSVTESSYNSPLHFGNGTRLTVT.

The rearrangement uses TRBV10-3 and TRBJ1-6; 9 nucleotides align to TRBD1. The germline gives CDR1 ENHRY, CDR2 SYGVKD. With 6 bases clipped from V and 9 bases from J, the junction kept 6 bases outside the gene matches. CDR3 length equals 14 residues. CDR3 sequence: CAIRPGQGGSPLHF. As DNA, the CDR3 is TGTGCCATCAGACCGGGACAGGGTGGTTCACCCCTCCACTTT.

The CDR3 DNA reads TGTGCCAGCAGGGCGGGACTAGGCCTCACACCCGACAATGAGCAGTTCTTC. As protein: CASRAGLGLTPDNEQFF. The chain is built from TRBV5-6 and TRBJ2-1; TRBD2 aligns across 8 bases. V lost 5 bases and J lost 5; bases outside the gene matches: 15. In germline, CDR1 is SGHDT, CDR2 YYEEEE. CDR3 length: 17 amino acids.

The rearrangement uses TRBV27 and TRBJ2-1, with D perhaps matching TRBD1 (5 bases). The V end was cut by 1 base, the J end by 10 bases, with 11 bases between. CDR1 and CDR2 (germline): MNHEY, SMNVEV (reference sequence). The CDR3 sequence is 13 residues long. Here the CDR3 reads CASSLWQGWEQFF. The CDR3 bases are TGTGCCAGCAGTTTATGGCAGGGATGGGAGCAGTTCTTC.

The CDR3 loop reads CASSPQGTEAFF. Here the CDR3 DNA reads TGTGCCAGCAGCCCACAGGGCACTGAAGCTTTCTTT. V is TRBV5-5 and J is TRBJ1-1, with D tentatively TRBD1 (6 bases). Per germline, CDR1 SGHKS and CDR2 YYEKEE (reference sequence). V was cut by 4 bases and J by 4 bases, with 8 bases left in between. There are 12 residues in the CDR3. Full variable domain (missing parts from reference TRBV5-5 and TRBJ1-1): DAGVTQSPTHLIKTRGQQVTLRCSPISGHKSVSWYQQVLGQGPQFIFQYYEKEERGRGNFPDRFSARQFPNYSSELNVNALLLGDSALYLCASSPQGTEAFFGQGTRLTVV.

DNA for the CDR3: TGTGCCAGCAGCGCCCTTATAGCGAATTACAATGAGCAGTTCTTC. It codes for CASSALIANYNEQFF. V usage is TRBV9 and J usage is TRBJ2-1; possible D gene TRBD2, 5 bases. Germline lookup yields CDR1 SGDLS and CDR2 YYNGEE. V shed 3 bases and J shed 4 bases, with 14 bases lying between them. This CDR3 has 15 residues.

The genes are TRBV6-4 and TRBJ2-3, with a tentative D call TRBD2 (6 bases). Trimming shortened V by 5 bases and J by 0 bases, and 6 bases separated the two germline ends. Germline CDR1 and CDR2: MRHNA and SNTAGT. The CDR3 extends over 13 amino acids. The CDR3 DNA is TGTGCCAGCAGTAGCGGGAGCACAGATACGCAGTATTTT. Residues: CASSSGSTDTQYF.

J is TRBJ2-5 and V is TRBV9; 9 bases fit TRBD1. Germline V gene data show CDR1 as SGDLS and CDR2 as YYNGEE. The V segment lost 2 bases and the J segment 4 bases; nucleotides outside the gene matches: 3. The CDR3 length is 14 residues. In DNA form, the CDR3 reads TGTGCCAGCAGCGTTGGGACAGGGAGAGAGACCCAGTACTTC. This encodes CASSVGTGRETQYF.

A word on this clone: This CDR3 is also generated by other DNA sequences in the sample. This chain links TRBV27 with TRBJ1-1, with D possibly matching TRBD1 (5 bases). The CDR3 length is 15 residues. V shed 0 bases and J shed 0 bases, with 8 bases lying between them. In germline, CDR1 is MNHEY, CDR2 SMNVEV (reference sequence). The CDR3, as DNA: TGTGCCAGCAGTTTATCTCAGGGTTTGAACACTGAAGCTTTCTTT. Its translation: CASSLSQGLNTEAFF.

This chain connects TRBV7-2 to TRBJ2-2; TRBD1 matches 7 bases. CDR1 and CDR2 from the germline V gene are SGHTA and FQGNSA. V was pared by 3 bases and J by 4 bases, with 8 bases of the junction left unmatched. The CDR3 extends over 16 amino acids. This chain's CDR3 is CASSFHDRVVTGELFF. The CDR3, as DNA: TGTGCCAGCAGCTTTCACGACAGGGTGGTCACCGGGGAGCTGTTTTTT.

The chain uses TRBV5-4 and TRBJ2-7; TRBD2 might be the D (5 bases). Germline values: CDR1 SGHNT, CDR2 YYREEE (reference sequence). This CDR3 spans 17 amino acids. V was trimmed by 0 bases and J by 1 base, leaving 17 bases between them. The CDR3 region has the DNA TGTGCCAGCAGCTTGGCTGCGAGCGGCGGGCCTTCCTACGAGCAGTACTTC. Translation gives CASSLAASGGPSYEQYF.

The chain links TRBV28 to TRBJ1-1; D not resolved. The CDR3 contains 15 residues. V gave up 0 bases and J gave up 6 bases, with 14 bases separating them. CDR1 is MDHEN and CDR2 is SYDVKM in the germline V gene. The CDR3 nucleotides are TGTGCCAGCAGTTTATGGGCGGGAGGAGGCGCTGAAGCTTTCTTT. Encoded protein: CASSLWAGGGAEAFF. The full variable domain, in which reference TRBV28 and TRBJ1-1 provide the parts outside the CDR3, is DVKVTQSSRYLVKRTGEKVFLECVQDMDHENMFWYRQDPGLGLRLIYFSYDVKMKEKGDIPEGYSVSREKKERFSLILESASTNQTSMYLCASSLWAGGGAEAFFGQGTRLTVV.

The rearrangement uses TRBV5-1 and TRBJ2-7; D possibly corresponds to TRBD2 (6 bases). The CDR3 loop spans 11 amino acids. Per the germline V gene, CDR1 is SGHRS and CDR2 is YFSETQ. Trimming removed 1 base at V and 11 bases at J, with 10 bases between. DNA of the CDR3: TGCGCCAGCAGCTTGAGTGGGGAGGAGTACTTC. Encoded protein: CASSLSGEEYF.

The CDR3 nucleotides are TGCGCCAGCAGCTTGGGGGGGACTAGCAGGTACGAGCAGTACTTC. It translates to CASSLGGTSRYEQYF. The gene calls are TRBV5-1 and TRBJ2-7; 9 nucleotides align to TRBD2. The V and J ends lost 0 bases and 4 bases, in that order; junction bases with no gene match: 5. The CDR3 consists of 15 residues. Germline assignment: CDR1 SGHRS and CDR2 YFSETQ.

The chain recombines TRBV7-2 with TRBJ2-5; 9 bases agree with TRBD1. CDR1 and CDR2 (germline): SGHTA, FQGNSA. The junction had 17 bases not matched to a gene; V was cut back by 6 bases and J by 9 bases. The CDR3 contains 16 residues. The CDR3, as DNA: TGTGCCAGCAGATTATCGACCGGACAGGGGCCATGGGCCCAGTACTTC. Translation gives CASRLSTGQGPWAQYF.

CDR3 nucleotide sequence: TGCGCCAGCAGCCCCTTGGGTGGACTACAGACCTACGAGCAGTACTTC. Protein: CASSPLGGLQTYEQYF. This rearrangement joins TRBV5-1 to TRBJ2-7, with D possibly TRBD2 on 6 matching bases. Between the trimmed V and J ends, which lost 4 bases and 2 bases, there was a span of 19 bases. This CDR3 is built from 16 residues. Germline values: CDR1 SGHRS, CDR2 YFSETQ.

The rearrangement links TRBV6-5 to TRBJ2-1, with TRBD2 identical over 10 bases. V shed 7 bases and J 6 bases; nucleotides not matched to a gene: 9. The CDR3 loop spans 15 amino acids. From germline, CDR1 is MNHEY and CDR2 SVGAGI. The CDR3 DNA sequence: TGTGCCAGCAATCGGAGGACTAGCGGCACCAATGAGCAGTTCTTC. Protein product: CASNRRTSGTNEQFF.

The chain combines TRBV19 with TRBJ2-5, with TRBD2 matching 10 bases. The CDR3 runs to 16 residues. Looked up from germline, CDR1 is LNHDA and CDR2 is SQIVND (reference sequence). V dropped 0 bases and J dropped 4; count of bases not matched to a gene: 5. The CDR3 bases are TGTGCCAGTAGTATAGAGCCTAGCGGGAGTGGAGAGACCCAGTACTTC. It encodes CASSIEPSGSGETQYF. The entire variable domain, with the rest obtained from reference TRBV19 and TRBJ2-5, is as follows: DGGITQSPKYLFRKEGQNVTLSCEQNLNHDAMYWYRQDPGQGLRLIYYSQIVNDFQKGDIAEGYSVSREKKESFPLTVTSAQKNPTAFYLCASSIEPSGSGETQYFGPGTRLLVL.

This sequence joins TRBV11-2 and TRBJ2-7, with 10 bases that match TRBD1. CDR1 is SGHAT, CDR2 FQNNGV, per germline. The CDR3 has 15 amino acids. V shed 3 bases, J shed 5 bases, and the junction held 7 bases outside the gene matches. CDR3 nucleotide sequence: TGTGCCAGCAGCTTGCTAACCGGGACAGGGGACGAGCAGTACTTC. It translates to CASSLLTGTGDEQYF.